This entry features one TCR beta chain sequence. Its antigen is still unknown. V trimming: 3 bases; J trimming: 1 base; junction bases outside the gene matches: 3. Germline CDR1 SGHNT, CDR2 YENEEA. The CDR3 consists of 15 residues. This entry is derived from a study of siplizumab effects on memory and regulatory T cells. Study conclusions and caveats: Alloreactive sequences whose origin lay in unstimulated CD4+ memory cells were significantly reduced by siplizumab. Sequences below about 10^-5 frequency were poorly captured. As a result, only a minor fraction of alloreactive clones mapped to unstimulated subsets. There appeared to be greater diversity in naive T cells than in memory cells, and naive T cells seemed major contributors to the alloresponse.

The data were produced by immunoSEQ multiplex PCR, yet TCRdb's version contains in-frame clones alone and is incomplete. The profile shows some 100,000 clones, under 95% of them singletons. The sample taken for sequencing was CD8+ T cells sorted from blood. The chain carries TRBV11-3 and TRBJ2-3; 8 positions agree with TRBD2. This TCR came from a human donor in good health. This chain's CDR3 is CASSFGAGGTDTQYF. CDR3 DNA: TGTGCCAGCAGCTTCGGAGCGGGGGGCACAGATACGCAGTATTTT.